This T cell receptor (beta chain) was sequenced during a study of technical replicates of blood from a few donors. The CDR3 extends over 16 amino acids. After removal of 2 bases from V and 3 bases from J, the junction contained 10 bases not matched to a gene. CDR1 and CDR2 (germline): SGDLS, YYNGEE. TCRdb keeps only in-frame clones here, not all; method: immunoSEQ multiplex PCR. The sample includes under 75,000 clones, over 90% seen only once; the top ten take about 4.6%. Sample: PBMCs. The clonotype was recovered from a human donor in good health. Some clones in this sample may be carry-over from other donors' samples. The genes are TRBV9 and TRBJ2-7; 8 nucleotides match TRBD1. The CDR3 loop is CASSVDIGQGVYEQYF. The CDR3 DNA reads TGTGCCAGCAGCGTGGATATCGGACAGGGAGTCTACGAGCAGTACTTC.